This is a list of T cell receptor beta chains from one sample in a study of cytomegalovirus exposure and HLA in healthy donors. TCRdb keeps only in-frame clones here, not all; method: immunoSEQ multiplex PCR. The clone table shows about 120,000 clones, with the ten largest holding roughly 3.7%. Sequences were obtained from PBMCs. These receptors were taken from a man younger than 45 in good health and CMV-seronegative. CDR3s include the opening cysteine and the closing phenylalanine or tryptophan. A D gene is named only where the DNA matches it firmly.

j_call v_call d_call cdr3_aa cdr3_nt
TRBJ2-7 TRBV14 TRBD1 CASSSGQGGSYEQYF TGTGCCAGCAGCTCCGGACAGGGTGGGTCCTACGAGCAGTACTTC
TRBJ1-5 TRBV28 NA CASGPTGRISNQPQHF TGTGCCAGCGGACCAACAGGGCGTATTAGCAATCAGCCCCAGCATTTT
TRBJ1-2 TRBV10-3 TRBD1 CAIRLGSGTGGVSYGYTF TGTGCCATCAGATTAGGATCCGGGACAGGGGGTGTGAGCTATGGCTACACCTTC
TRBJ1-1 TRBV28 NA CASSPRNTEAFF TGTGCCAGCAGTCCTCGGAACACTGAAGCTTTCTTT
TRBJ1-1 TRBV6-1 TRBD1 CASTGRTGWDTEAFF TGTGCCAGCACCGGACGGACAGGTTGGGACACTGAAGCTTTCTTT
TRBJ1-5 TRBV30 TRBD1 CAWSVADRFYQPQHF TGTGCCTGGAGTGTAGCGGACAGGTTCTATCAGCCCCAGCATTTT
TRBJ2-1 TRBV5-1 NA CASSLKGNEQFF TGCGCCAGCAGCTTAAAGGGGAATGAGCAGTTCTTC
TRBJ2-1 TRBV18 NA CASSPPARDNEQFF TGTGCCAGCTCACCACCGGCCAGGGACAATGAGCAGTTCTTC
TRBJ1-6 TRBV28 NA CASKKGGRSPLHF TGTGCCAGCAAAAAGGGAGGAAGGTCACCCCTCCACTTT
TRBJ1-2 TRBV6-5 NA CASRKSRGDYGYTF TGTGCCAGCAGGAAGAGCAGGGGAGACTATGGCTACACCTTC
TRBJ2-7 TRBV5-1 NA CASSLAVGGEQYF TGCGCCAGCAGCTTGGCTGTAGGAGGCGAGCAGTACTTC
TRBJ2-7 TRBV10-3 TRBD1 CAISDRDSLAYEQYF TGTGCCATCAGTGATAGGGACAGCTTAGCCTACGAGCAGTACTTC
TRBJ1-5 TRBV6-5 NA CASRPRAMSNQPQHF TGTGCCAGCAGACCCAGGGCGATGAGCAATCAGCCCCAGCATTTT
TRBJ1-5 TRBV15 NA CATSRERAGASNQPQHF TGTGCCACCAGCAGAGAACGGGCAGGGGCTAGCAATCAGCCCCAGCATTTT
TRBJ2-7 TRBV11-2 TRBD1 CASSVGQGSALGYEQYF TGTGCCAGCAGCGTCGGACAGGGTTCGGCTCTTGGCTACGAGCAGTACTTC
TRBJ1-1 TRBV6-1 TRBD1 CASSESWQGASRAFF TGTGCCAGCAGTGAAAGTTGGCAGGGGGCGTCCAGGGCTTTCTTT
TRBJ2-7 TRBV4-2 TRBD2 CASSQVSGGISYEQYF TGTGCCAGCAGCCAAGTGAGCGGGGGGATCTCCTACGAGCAGTACTTC
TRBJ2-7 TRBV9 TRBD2 CASSGPQAGGLDEQYF TGTGCCAGCAGCGGGCCCCAAGCGGGGGGGCTCGACGAGCAGTACTTC
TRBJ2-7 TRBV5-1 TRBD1 CASSLQGNPYEQYF TGCGCCAGCAGCTTACAGGGGAACCCCTACGAGCAGTACTTC
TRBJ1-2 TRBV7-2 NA CASSLAAFLYGYTF TGTGCCAGCAGCTTAGCGGCCTTCCTCTATGGCTACACCTTC
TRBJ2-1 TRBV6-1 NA CASSGPGVGGAFYNEQFF TGTGCCAGCAGTGGGCCCGGAGTAGGAGGCGCCTTCTACAATGAGCAGTTCTTC
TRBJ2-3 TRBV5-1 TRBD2 CASSFSGGDTDTQYF TGCGCCAGCAGCTTTAGCGGGGGAGACACAGATACGCAGTATTTT
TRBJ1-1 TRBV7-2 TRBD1 CASSSDRGAEAFF TGTGCCAGCAGCTCCGACAGGGGGGCTGAAGCTTTCTTT
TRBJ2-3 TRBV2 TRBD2 CASSEWRGGYARTDTQYF TGTGCCAGCAGTGAATGGCGGGGGGGCTACGCGCGCACAGATACGCAGTATTTT
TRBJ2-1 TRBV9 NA CASSVGSSSSYNEQFF TGTGCCAGCAGCGTAGGAAGTTCTAGCTCTTACAATGAGCAGTTCTTC
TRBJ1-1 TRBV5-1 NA CASSSGYILNTEAFF TGCGCCAGCAGCTCCGGGTACATTCTGAACACTGAAGCTTTCTTT
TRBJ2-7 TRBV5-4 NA CASSWGDSSYEQYF TGTGCCAGCAGCTGGGGGGACAGCTCCTACGAGCAGTACTTC
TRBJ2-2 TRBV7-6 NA CASSFLQDKAGELFF TGTGCCAGCAGCTTCCTTCAGGACAAAGCCGGGGAGCTGTTTTTT
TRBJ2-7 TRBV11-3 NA CASSWGRSEQYF TGTGCCAGCAGCTGGGGGAGGAGCGAGCAGTACTTC
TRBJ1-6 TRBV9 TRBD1 CASSTRQGVSYNSPLHF TGTGCCAGCAGCACCCGACAGGGGGTCTCCTATAATTCACCCCTCCACTTT
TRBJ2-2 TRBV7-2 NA CASSLLGGAVGELFF TGTGCCAGCAGCTTACTAGGGGGGGCGGTCGGGGAGCTGTTTTTT
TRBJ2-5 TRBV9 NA CASSAPGTMGETQYF TGTGCCAGCAGCGCCCCCGGGACAATGGGAGAGACCCAGTACTTC
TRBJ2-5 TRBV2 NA CASNFLDSPQETQYF TGTGCCAGCAATTTCCTGGACAGCCCCCAGGAGACCCAGTACTTC
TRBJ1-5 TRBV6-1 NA CASSEAAKVNQPQHF TGTGCCAGCAGTGAAGCGGCCAAAGTTAATCAGCCCCAGCATTTT
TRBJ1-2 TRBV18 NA CASSPDGRGLWARGYTF TGTGCCAGCTCACCAGACGGGAGGGGCCTGTGGGCGCGCGGCTACACCTTC
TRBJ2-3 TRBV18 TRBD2 CASSLALAARTDTQYF TGTGCCAGCTCACTGGCCCTAGCGGCCCGCACAGATACGCAGTATTTT
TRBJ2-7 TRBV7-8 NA CASSFSAGTYEQYF TGTGCCAGCAGCTTTTCGGCAGGGACCTACGAGCAGTACTTC
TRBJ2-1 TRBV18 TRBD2 CASSSGSGGEQFF TGTGCCAGCTCCTCCGGGAGCGGGGGTGAGCAGTTCTTC
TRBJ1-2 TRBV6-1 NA CASSPYGDGYTF TGTGCCAGCAGCCCGTACGGGGATGGCTACACCTTC
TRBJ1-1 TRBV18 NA CASSLTLGGAFF TGTGCCAGCTCACTAACTCTGGGGGGTGCTTTCTTT
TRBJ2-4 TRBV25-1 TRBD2 CASSDSLAGDPQYF TGTGCCAGCAGTGACTCACTAGCGGGGGACCCACAGTACTTC
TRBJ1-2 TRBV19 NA CASSMGPGRGANYGYTF TGTGCCAGTAGTATGGGGCCCGGCCGGGGGGCGAACTATGGCTACACCTTC
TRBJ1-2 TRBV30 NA CAWNAHSLFYGYTF TGTGCCTGGAATGCCCACTCACTCTTTTATGGCTACACCTTC
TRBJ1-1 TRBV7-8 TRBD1 CASSLAPAGGVAEAFF TGTGCCAGCAGCTTAGCTCCGGCAGGGGGTGTTGCTGAAGCTTTCTTT
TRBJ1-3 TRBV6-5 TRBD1 CASSRTGGSGNTIYF TGTGCCAGCAGTCGGACAGGGGGGTCCGGAAACACCATATATTTT
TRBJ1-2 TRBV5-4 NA CASSLTGISSGYTF TGTGCCAGCAGCTTAACAGGAATTTCGAGTGGCTACACCTTC
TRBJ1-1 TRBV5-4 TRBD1 CASRMGTGGSEAFF TGTGCCAGCAGGATGGGGACAGGGGGCAGCGAAGCTTTCTTT
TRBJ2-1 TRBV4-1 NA CASSQRRDRGLSEQFF TGCGCCAGCAGCCAGAGACGGGACCGGGGGTTGAGTGAGCAGTTCTTC
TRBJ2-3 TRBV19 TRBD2 CASIRGLAGASTDTQYF TGTGCCAGTATCCGAGGGCTAGCGGGAGCTAGCACAGATACGCAGTATTTT
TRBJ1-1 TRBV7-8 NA CASSLISQVLNTEAFF TGTGCCAGCAGCTTAATCTCACAGGTTCTGAACACTGAAGCTTTCTTT
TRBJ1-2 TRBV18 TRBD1 CASSPGQGSYGYTF TGTGCCAGCTCGCCCGGACAGGGTTCCTATGGCTACACCTTC
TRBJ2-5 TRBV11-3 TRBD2 CASSGGDQETQYF TGTGCCAGCAGTGGGGGGGACCAAGAGACCCAGTACTTC
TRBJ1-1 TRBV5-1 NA CASSSDTEAFF TGCGCCAGCAGCTCGGACACTGAAGCTTTCTTT
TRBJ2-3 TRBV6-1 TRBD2 CASTIAGGGDTQYF TGTGCCAGCACCATAGCGGGGGGTGGGGATACGCAGTATTTT
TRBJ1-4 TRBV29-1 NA CSAYNEKLFF TGCAGCGCTTATAATGAAAAACTGTTTTTT
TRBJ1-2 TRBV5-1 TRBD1 CASSLGTTGNYGYTF TGCGCCAGCAGCTTGGGGACGACAGGGAACTATGGCTACACCTTC
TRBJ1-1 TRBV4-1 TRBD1 CASSLRGAGTEAFF TGCGCCAGCAGCCTCAGGGGGGCGGGGACTGAAGCTTTCTTT